A selection of T cell receptor beta chains follows, all from one sample in a study of shared clonotypes between healthy human individuals. Clones were read by immunoSEQ multiplex PCR, and TCRdb kept only the in-frame ones, dropping some. The sample holds around 2,100,000 clones, about 95% seen once. Specimen: naive CD8+ T cells sorted from blood. These receptors were obtained from a young man in good health. The CDR3 runs from the conserved cysteine through the conserved F or W. The D gene is left open where the match is weak. Clone sizes are given selectively: once, few, many, or a class where the clone is expanded.

V gene,J gene,clone size,D gene,CDR3 protein,CDR3 DNA
TRBV5-4,TRBJ1-3,.,TRBD1,CASSHDRGLGNTIYF,TGTGCCAGCAGCCACGACAGGGGGCTAGGAAACACCATATATTTT
TRBV6-1,TRBJ2-5,.,TRBD1,CASSEAPGQGPLYWGTQYF,TGTGCCAGCAGTGAAGCGCCGGGACAGGGCCCACTATACTGGGGGACCCAGTACTTC
TRBV4-1,TRBJ2-7,.,.,CASSQDGMYEQYF,TGCGCCAGCAGCCAAGACGGAATGTACGAGCAGTACTTC
TRBV5-4,TRBJ1-2,.,.,CASSPQRGPSNYGYTF,TGTGCCAGCAGCCCCCAACGGGGGCCGTCTAACTATGGCTACACCTTC
TRBV30,TRBJ2-5,.,.,CAWSAGTVQETQYF,TGTGCCTGGAGCGCCGGGACTGTACAAGAGACCCAGTACTTC
TRBV7-9,TRBJ1-4,.,.,CASSLVQGGNEKLFF,TGTGCCAGCAGCTTAGTTCAGGGAGGTAATGAAAAACTGTTTTTT
TRBV4-1,TRBJ2-7,once,.,CASSQVLSSYEQYF,TGCGCCAGCAGCCAAGTGCTGAGCTCCTACGAGCAGTACTTC
TRBV5-1,TRBJ2-7,.,TRBD1,CASSLGWDRANEQYF,TGCGCCAGCAGCTTGGGGTGGGACAGGGCAAACGAGCAGTACTTC
TRBV5-1,TRBJ2-3,.,TRBD2,CASSSKLAGTTDTQYF,TGCGCCAGCAGCTCTAAGCTAGCGGGAACCACAGATACGCAGTATTTT
TRBV7-7,TRBJ2-3,.,.,CASSLGGLADTQYF,TGTGCTAGCAGCCTTGGGGGACTGGCAGATACGCAGTATTTT
TRBV7-7,TRBJ2-1,.,.,CASSLADSDEQFF,TGTGCTAGCAGCTTGGCGGATTCGGATGAGCAGTTCTTC
TRBV2,TRBJ2-2,.,.,CASSATNTGELFF,TGTGCCAGCAGTGCTACGAACACCGGGGAGCTGTTTTTT
TRBV11-2,TRBJ2-1,.,TRBD2,CASSDGLANEQFF,TGTGCCAGCAGCGATGGACTAGCGAATGAGCAGTTCTTC
TRBV28,TRBJ2-5,.,TRBD1,CASSFPTGEETQYF,TGTGCCAGCAGTTTTCCAACAGGGGAAGAGACCCAGTACTTC
TRBV13,TRBJ2-7,.,.,CASSLDNSYEQYF,TGTGCCAGCAGCTTGGACAACTCCTACGAGCAGTACTTC
TRBV28,TRBJ2-7,.,TRBD2,CASTYSGSVGYEQYF,TGTGCCAGCACCTACAGCGGGAGTGTAGGCTACGAGCAGTACTTC
TRBV4-3,TRBJ2-1,.,TRBD2,CASSQAPLAGEGSEQFF,TGCGCCAGCAGCCAAGCTCCACTAGCGGGAGAGGGTAGTGAGCAGTTCTTC
TRBV5-1,TRBJ2-5,.,TRBD1,CASSFRDRGQETQYF,TGCGCCAGCAGCTTCCGGGACAGGGGCCAAGAGACCCAGTACTTC
TRBV27,TRBJ2-7,.,TRBD1,CASSSQTGVEQYF,TGTGCCAGCAGTTCCCAAACAGGGGTCGAGCAGTACTTC
TRBV9,TRBJ2-3,.,TRBD1,CASSVDPQGAKTDTQYF,TGTGCCAGCAGCGTAGACCCACAGGGGGCAAAGACAGATACGCAGTATTTT
TRBV9,TRBJ2-1,.,TRBD2,CASSVVEREGSNEQFF,TGTGCCAGCAGCGTAGTGGAGCGGGAGGGCTCCAATGAGCAGTTCTTC
TRBV28,TRBJ1-2,.,.,CASSFRRGRYGYTF,TGTGCCAGCAGTTTTCGGAGGGGAAGGTATGGCTACACCTTC
TRBV28,TRBJ2-3,.,TRBD1,CASSLDRVMDTQYF,TGTGCCAGCAGTTTAGACAGGGTAATGGATACGCAGTATTTT
TRBV5-6,TRBJ1-1,.,TRBD1,CASSFGQGNTEAFF,TGTGCCAGCAGCTTTGGACAGGGGAACACTGAAGCTTTCTTT
TRBV7-3,TRBJ2-3,.,.,CASSPLAGAVPDTQYF,TGTGCCAGCAGTCCTCTGGCGGGGGCTGTCCCAGATACGCAGTATTTT
TRBV27,TRBJ2-1,.,.,CASSFGAIFEQFF,TGTGCCAGCAGTTTCGGGGCCATTTTTGAGCAGTTCTTC
TRBV30,TRBJ2-6,.,.,CAWSVGSGANVLTF,TGTGCCTGGAGTGTAGGTTCTGGGGCCAACGTCCTGACTTTC